The T cell receptor beta chain under discussion was sequenced for a study of cytomegalovirus exposure and HLA in healthy donors. The wider study: As released early, the data held about 85 million unique TCRs from HLA-typed donors. General study findings and limits: When analyzed later, the rates of TCR association showed variation by HLA locus, with DRB1 the most and HLA-C the fewest.

This CDR3 is built from 13 residues. Germline trimming cut 7 bases from V and 5 bases from J; bases unmatched to any gene: 4. Germline V CDR1 and CDR2: MGHDK, SYGVNS. As for this clone: Its antigen is as yet unknown.

The primer mix had 60 Vbeta and 13 Jbeta primers. Sequenced by immunoSEQ multiplex PCR; TCRdb stores in-frame clones only, minus some. This repertoire shows about 170,000 clones, 80% found once; its top ten account for 1%. The sequence was obtained from a woman in her forties or fifties in good health and CMV-seropositive. The chain joins TRBV25-1 to TRBJ1-2, with 10 bases identical to TRBD1. Specimen: PBMCs. The CDR3 sequence: CASKGQGSYGYTF. Here the CDR3 DNA reads TGTGCCAGCAAGGGACAGGGGTCTTATGGCTACACCTTC.